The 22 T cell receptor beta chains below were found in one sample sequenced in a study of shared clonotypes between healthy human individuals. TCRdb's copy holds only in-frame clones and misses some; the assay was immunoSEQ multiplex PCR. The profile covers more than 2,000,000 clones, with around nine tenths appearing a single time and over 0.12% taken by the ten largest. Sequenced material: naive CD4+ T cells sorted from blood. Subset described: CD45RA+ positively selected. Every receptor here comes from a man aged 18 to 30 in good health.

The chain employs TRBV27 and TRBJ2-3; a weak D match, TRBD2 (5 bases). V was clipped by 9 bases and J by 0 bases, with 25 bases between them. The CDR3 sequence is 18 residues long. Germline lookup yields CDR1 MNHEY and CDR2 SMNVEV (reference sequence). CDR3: CARTKTSISPSSTDTQYF. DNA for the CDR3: TGTGCCAGGACTAAAACCAGTATAAGCCCCTCTAGCACAGATACGCAGTATTTT.

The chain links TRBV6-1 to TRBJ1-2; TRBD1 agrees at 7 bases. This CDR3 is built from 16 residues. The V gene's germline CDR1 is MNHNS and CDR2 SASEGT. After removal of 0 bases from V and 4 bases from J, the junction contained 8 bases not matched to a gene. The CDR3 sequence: CASSEALTGPTYGYTF. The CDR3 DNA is TGTGCCAGCAGTGAAGCCCTGACAGGGCCGACCTATGGCTACACCTTC.

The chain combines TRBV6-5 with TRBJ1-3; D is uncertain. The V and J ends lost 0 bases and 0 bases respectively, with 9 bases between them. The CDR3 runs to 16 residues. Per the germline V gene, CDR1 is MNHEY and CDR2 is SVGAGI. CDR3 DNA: TGTGCCAGCAGTTACTCTAAACCGAGCTCTGGAAACACCATATATTTT. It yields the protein CASSYSKPSSGNTIYF.

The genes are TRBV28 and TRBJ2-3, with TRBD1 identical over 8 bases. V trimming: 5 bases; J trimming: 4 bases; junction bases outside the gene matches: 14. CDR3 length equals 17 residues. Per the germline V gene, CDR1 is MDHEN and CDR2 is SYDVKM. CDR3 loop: CASSPGVFRGPADTQYF. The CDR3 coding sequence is TGTGCCAGCAGTCCCGGAGTTTTCAGGGGGCCCGCAGATACGCAGTATTTT.

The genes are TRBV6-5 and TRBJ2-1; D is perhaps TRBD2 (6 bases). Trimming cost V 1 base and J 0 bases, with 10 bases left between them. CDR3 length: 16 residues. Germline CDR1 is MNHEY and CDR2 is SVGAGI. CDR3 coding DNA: TGTGCCAGCAGTTACTTAGCGGATAGCTCCTACAATGAGCAGTTCTTC. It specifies CASSYLADSSYNEQFF.

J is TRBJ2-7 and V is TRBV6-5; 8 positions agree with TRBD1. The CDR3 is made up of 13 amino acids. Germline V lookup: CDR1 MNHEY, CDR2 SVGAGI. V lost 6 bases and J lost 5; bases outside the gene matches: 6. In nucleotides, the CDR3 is TGTGCCAGCAGCAGGGGGCCCTTCCACGAGCAGTACTTC. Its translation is CASSRGPFHEQYF.

CDR3 nucleotide sequence: TGTGCCAGCAGCTTGATCATACTGGGGTCCTCCTACGAGCAGTACTTC. Its translation: CASSLIILGSSYEQYF. The V gene is TRBV7-9, the J gene TRBJ2-7; no clear D gene. The germline CDR1 and CDR2 sequences are SEHNR and FQNEAQ (reference sequence). The CDR3 consists of 16 residues. V was shortened by 3 bases and J by 0 bases, with 15 bases between the two germline ends.

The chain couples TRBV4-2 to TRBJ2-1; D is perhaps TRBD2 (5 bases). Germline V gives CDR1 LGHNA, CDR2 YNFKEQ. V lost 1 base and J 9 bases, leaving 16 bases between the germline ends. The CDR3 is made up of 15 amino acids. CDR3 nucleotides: TGTGCCAGCAGCCAAGGGCCCCCATTCGGAGGTGAGCAGTTCTTC. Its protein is CASSQGPPFGGEQFF.

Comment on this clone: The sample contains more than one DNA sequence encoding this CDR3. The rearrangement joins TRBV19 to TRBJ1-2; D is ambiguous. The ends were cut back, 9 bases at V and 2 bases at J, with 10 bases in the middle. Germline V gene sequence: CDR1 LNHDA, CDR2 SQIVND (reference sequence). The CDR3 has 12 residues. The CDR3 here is CASRDGNYGYTF. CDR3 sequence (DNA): TGTGCCAGCCGAGACGGAAACTATGGCTACACCTTC.

The CDR3 bases are TGTGCCAGCAGCAAAGGACAGGGCCAGGGCACTGAAGCTTTCTTT. Translated, it gives CASSKGQGQGTEAFF. V is TRBV6-6 and J is TRBJ1-1, with TRBD1 identical over 8 bases. CDR1 and CDR2 (germline): MNHNY, SVGAGI (reference sequence). The V and J ends lost 6 bases and 4 bases, in that order; junction bases with no gene match: 10. The CDR3 sequence is 15 residues long.

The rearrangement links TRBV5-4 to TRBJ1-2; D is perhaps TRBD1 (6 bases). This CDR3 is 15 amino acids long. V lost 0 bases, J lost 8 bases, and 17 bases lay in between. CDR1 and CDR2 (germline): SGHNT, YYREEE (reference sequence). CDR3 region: CASSLDPTGIGGYTF. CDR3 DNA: TGTGCCAGCAGCTTGGACCCCACAGGGATCGGGGGCTACACCTTC.

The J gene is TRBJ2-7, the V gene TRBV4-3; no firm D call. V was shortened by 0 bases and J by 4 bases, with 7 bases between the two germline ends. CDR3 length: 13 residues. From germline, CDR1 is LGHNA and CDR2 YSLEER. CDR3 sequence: CASSQDFGYEQYF. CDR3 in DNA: TGCGCCAGCAGCCAAGATTTCGGTTACGAGCAGTACTTC.

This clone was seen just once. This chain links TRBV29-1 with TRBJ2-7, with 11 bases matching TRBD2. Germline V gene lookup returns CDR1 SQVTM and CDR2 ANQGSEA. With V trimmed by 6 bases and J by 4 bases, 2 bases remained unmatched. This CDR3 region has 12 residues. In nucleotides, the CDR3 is TGCAGCGTAACTAGCGGGGGATACGAGCAGTACTTC. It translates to CSVTSGGYEQYF.

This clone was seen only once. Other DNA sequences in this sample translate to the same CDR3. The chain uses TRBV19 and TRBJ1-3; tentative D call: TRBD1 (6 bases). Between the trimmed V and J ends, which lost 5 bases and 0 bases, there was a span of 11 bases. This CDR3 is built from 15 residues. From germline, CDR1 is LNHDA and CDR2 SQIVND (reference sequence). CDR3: CASSQGTDSGNTIYF. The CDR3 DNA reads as TGTGCCAGTAGTCAGGGGACGGACTCTGGAAACACCATATATTTT.

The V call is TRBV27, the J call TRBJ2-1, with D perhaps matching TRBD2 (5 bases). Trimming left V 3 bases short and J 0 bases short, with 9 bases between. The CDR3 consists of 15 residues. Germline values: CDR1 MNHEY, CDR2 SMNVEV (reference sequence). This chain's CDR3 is CASSFGGVSYNEQFF. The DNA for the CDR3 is TGTGCCAGCAGTTTTGGAGGTGTCTCCTACAATGAGCAGTTCTTC.

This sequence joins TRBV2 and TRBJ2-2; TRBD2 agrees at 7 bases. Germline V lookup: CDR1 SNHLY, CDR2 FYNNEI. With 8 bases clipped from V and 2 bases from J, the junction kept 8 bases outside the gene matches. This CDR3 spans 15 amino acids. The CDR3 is CASRRLAANTGELFF. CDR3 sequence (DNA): TGTGCCAGCCGCCGTCTAGCGGCTAACACCGGGGAGCTGTTTTTT. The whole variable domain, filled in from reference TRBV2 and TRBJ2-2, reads EPEVTQTPSHQVTQMGQEVILRCVPISNHLYFYWYRQILGQKVEFLVSFYNNEISEKSEIFDDQFSVERPDGSNFTLKIRSTKLEDSAMYFCASRRLAANTGELFFGEGSRLTVL.

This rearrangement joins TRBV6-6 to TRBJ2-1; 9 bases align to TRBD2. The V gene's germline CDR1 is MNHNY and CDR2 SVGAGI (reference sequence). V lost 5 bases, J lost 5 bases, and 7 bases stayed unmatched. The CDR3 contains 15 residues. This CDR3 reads CASSDPGLAHNEQFF. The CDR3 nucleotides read TGTGCCAGCAGTGATCCGGGACTAGCCCACAATGAGCAGTTCTTC.

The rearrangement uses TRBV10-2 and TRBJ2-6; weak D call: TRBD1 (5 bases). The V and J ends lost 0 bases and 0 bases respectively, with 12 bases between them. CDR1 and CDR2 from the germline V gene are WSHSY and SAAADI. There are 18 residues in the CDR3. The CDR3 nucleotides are TGCGCCAGCAGTGAGTCGTACAGGACCTTCTCTGGGGCCAACGTCCTGACTTTC. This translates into CASSESYRTFSGANVLTF.

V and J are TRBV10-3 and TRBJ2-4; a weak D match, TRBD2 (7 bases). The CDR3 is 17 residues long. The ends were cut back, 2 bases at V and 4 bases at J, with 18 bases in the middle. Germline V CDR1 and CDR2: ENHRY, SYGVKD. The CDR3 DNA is TGTGCCATCAGTGAGGGGGGCTTGGCTAGCGGTAAAAACATTCAGTACTTC. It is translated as CAISEGGLASGKNIQYF.

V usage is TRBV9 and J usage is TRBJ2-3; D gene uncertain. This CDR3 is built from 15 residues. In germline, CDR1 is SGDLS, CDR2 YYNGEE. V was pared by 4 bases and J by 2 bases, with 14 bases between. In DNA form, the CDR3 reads TGTGCCAGCAGCCATACCGACGGGTACACAGATACGCAGTATTTT. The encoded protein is CASSHTDGYTDTQYF.

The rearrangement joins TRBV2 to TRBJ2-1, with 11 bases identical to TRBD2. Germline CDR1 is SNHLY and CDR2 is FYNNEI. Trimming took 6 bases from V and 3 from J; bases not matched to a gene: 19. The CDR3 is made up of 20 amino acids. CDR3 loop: CASRLLPTSGGLSNYNEQFF. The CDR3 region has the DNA TGTGCCAGCAGGCTACTGCCCACTAGCGGGGGCTTGTCCAACTACAATGAGCAGTTCTTC.

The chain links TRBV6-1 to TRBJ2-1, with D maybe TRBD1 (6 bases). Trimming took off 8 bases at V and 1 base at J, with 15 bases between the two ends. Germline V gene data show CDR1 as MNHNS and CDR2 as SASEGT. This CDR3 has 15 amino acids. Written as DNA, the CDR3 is TGTGCCAGCCTAAGGGGGAGTAGGTCCTACAATGAGCAGTTCTTC. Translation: CASLRGSRSYNEQFF.